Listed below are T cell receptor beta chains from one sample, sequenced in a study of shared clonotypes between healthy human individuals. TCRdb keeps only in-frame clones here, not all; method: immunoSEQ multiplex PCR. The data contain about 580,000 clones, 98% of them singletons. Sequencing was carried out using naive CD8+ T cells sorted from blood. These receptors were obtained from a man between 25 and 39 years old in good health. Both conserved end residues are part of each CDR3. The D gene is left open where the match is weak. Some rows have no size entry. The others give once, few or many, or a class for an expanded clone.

CDR3nt: TGTGCCAGCAGCTTAATTCCTAGCGGGACCACAGATACGCAGTATTTT; CDR3aa: CASSLIPSGTTDTQYF; d_gene: TRBD2; abundance: .; j_gene: TRBJ2-3; v_gene: TRBV7-3
CDR3nt: TGTGCCAGCAGCGTAGGGCCCTACACTGAAGCTTTCTTT; CDR3aa: CASSVGPYTEAFF; d_gene: .; abundance: .; j_gene: TRBJ1-1; v_gene: TRBV9
CDR3nt: TGCAGCGTAAGGACTAGCGGGAGCCACGAGCAGTACTTC; CDR3aa: CSVRTSGSHEQYF; d_gene: TRBD2; abundance: .; j_gene: TRBJ2-7; v_gene: TRBV29-1
CDR3nt: TGCGCCAGCAGCTTTGGAGGGTACAATGAGCAGTTCTTC; CDR3aa: CASSFGGYNEQFF; d_gene: .; abundance: .; j_gene: TRBJ2-1; v_gene: TRBV5-1
CDR3nt: TGTGCCAGCAGCTTAGTGGCCGCTAGCTACGAGCAGTACTTC; CDR3aa: CASSLVAASYEQYF; d_gene: .; abundance: .; j_gene: TRBJ2-7; v_gene: TRBV7-9
CDR3nt: TGTGCCAGCAGTTCTCTACCCATCTCCTACAATGAGCAGTTCTTC; CDR3aa: CASSSLPISYNEQFF; d_gene: .; abundance: .; j_gene: TRBJ2-1; v_gene: TRBV27
CDR3nt: TGCAGCGCACACCCGGGATTAGCCTCAGATACGCAGTATTTT; CDR3aa: CSAHPGLASDTQYF; d_gene: .; abundance: .; j_gene: TRBJ2-3; v_gene: TRBV29-1
CDR3nt: TGCAGCGTCCAAGACAGGGGGGACTATGGCTACACCTTC; CDR3aa: CSVQDRGDYGYTF; d_gene: TRBD1; abundance: .; j_gene: TRBJ1-2; v_gene: TRBV29-1
CDR3nt: TGTGCCAGCAGTCCTCCGGGACTAAGGGGGATCTACGAGCAGTACTTC; CDR3aa: CASSPPGLRGIYEQYF; d_gene: .; abundance: .; j_gene: TRBJ2-7; v_gene: TRBV27
CDR3nt: TGCGCCAGCAGCTTACCAAACGTCCTCCAGGGAAAGAACACAGATACGCAGTATTTT; CDR3aa: CASSLPNVLQGKNTDTQYF; d_gene: .; abundance: .; j_gene: TRBJ2-3; v_gene: TRBV5-1
CDR3nt: TGTGCCAGCAGCTTAGTAGGAGGGACTAGGGCTAACACAGATACGCAGTATTTT; CDR3aa: CASSLVGGTRANTDTQYF; d_gene: TRBD2; abundance: .; j_gene: TRBJ2-3; v_gene: TRBV11-2
CDR3nt: TGTGCCAGTAGAAGGCGACCGGGACAGGGAACAAATAATGAAAAACTGTTTTTT; CDR3aa: CASRRRPGQGTNNEKLFF; d_gene: TRBD1; abundance: .; j_gene: TRBJ1-4; v_gene: TRBV19
CDR3nt: TGTGCCAGCAGCTTGGTAAGCGAGGACCTTGATACTACTACGATCCTTGTCTTC; CDR3aa: CASSLVSEDLDTTTILVF; d_gene: .; abundance: once; j_gene: TRBJ2-7; v_gene: TRBV5-5
CDR3nt: TGTGCCAGCAGCCTAGAGGCGGGCGGGGAGCTGTTTTTT; CDR3aa: CASSLEAGGELFF; d_gene: .; abundance: .; j_gene: TRBJ2-2; v_gene: TRBV7-9
CDR3nt: TGTGCCAGCAGCTTGGGACAGGGAAGTGGCTATGGCTACACCTTC; CDR3aa: CASSLGQGSGYGYTF; d_gene: TRBD1; abundance: .; j_gene: TRBJ1-2; v_gene: TRBV7-9
CDR3nt: TGTGCCAGAAGCTTGGACGTGGGGAGCCCCCAGTACTTC; CDR3aa: CARSLDVGSPQYF; d_gene: .; abundance: .; j_gene: TRBJ2-5; v_gene: TRBV5-3
CDR3nt: TGTGCCAGCAGTTCATCCGGGACTACCACAGATACGCAGTATTTT; CDR3aa: CASSSSGTTTDTQYF; d_gene: TRBD2; abundance: once; j_gene: TRBJ2-3; v_gene: TRBV6-5
CDR3nt: TGTGCCAGCAGTTACCCCCTGGGCCAGGGCTTCTATGGCTACACCTTC; CDR3aa: CASSYPLGQGFYGYTF; d_gene: .; abundance: .; j_gene: TRBJ1-2; v_gene: TRBV6-6
CDR3nt: TGTGCCAGCAGCCCGGCTGGAGCTGAAGCTTTCTTT; CDR3aa: CASSPAGAEAFF; d_gene: .; abundance: .; j_gene: TRBJ1-1; v_gene: TRBV7-9
CDR3nt: TGTGCCAGCAGTTTCCAAAACAGGGCTAGCACCGGGGAGCTGTTTTTT; CDR3aa: CASSFQNRASTGELFF; d_gene: .; abundance: .; j_gene: TRBJ2-2; v_gene: TRBV27
CDR3nt: TGCAGCGTTGCCTTCCTGGCAGGGGAATACAATGAGCAGTTCTTC; CDR3aa: CSVAFLAGEYNEQFF; d_gene: .; abundance: few; j_gene: TRBJ2-1; v_gene: TRBV29-1
CDR3nt: TGTGCCAGCAGCCGCCAGCAGCGGGCCTACACCGGGGAGCTGTTTTTT; CDR3aa: CASSRQQRAYTGELFF; d_gene: .; abundance: .; j_gene: TRBJ2-2; v_gene: TRBV5-4
CDR3nt: TGTGCCAGCAGCCAAGGAGGGTGGGTGGGGTCCTACAATGAGCAGTTCTTC; CDR3aa: CASSQGGWVGSYNEQFF; d_gene: .; abundance: .; j_gene: TRBJ2-1; v_gene: TRBV14
CDR3nt: TGCGCCAGCAGCCAAGACAGGGGCTACGAGCAGTACTTC; CDR3aa: CASSQDRGYEQYF; d_gene: .; abundance: .; j_gene: TRBJ2-7; v_gene: TRBV4-1
CDR3nt: TGTGCCAGCAGCCCGGCGGGACAGCCATACGAGCAGTACTTC; CDR3aa: CASSPAGQPYEQYF; d_gene: .; abundance: .; j_gene: TRBJ2-7; v_gene: TRBV11-3
CDR3nt: TGTGCCAGCAGTCCCCAGGGACCCTACGAGCAGTACTTC; CDR3aa: CASSPQGPYEQYF; d_gene: .; abundance: .; j_gene: TRBJ2-7; v_gene: TRBV6-5
CDR3nt: TGTGCCAGCAGCCCCCAAACTAGCGGGTGGGAGACCCAGTACTTC; CDR3aa: CASSPQTSGWETQYF; d_gene: TRBD2; abundance: .; j_gene: TRBJ2-5; v_gene: TRBV7-9